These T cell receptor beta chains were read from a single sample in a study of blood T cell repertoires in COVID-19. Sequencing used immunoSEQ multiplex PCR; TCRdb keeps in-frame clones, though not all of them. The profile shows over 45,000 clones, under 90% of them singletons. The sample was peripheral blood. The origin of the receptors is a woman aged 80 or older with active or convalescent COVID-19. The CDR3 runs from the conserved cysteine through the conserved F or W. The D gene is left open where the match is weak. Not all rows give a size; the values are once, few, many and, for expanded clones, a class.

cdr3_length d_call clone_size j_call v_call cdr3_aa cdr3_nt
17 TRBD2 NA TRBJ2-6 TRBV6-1 CASSEVAGGSGANVLTF TGTGCCAGCAGTGAGGTAGCGGGGGGGTCTGGGGCCAACGTCCTGACTTTC
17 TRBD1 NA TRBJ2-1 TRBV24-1 CATSDPTGGRDYNEQFF TGTGCCACCAGTGACCCGACAGGGGGCCGGGATTACAATGAGCAGTTCTTC
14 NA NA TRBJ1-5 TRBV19 CASSQYPGTQPQHF TGTGCCAGTAGCCAGTACCCGGGAACCCAGCCCCAGCATTTT
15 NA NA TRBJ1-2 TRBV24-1 CATSETGGTNYGYTF TGTGCCACCAGTGAAACAGGTGGCACTAACTATGGCTACACCTTC
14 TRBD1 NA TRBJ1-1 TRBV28 CASSVTGDDTEAFF TGTGCCAGCAGTGTAACAGGGGACGACACTGAAGCTTTCTTT
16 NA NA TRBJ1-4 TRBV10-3 CAISESGGAPNEKLFF TGTGCCATCAGTGAGTCCGGGGGGGCGCCTAATGAAAAACTGTTTTTT
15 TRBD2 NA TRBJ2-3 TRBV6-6 CASFRGAGGTDTQYF TGTGCCAGCTTCAGAGGGGCGGGGGGGACAGATACGCAGTATTTT
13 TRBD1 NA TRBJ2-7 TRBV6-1 CASSEAGTAEQYF TGTGCCAGCAGTGAAGCCGGGACAGCGGAGCAGTACTTC
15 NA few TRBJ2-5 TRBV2 CASSEEGGVQETQYF TGTGCCAGCAGTGAAGAGGGGGGGGTCCAAGAGACCCAGTACTTC
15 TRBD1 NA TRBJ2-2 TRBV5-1 CASSLGTGGTGELFF TGCGCCAGCAGCCTCGGGACAGGCGGAACCGGGGAGCTGTTTTTT
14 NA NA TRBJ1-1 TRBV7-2 CASTELETNTEAFF TGTGCCAGCACCGAGCTTGAAACGAACACTGAAGCTTTCTTT
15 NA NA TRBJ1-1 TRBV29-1 CSVVARSRGSTEAFF TGCAGCGTTGTTGCCAGGTCAAGGGGTAGCACTGAAGCTTTCTTT
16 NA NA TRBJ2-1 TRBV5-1 CASSLVGSSSYNEQFF TGCGCCAGCAGCTTGGTTGGCTCCAGCTCCTACAATGAGCAGTTCTTC
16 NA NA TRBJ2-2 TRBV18 CASSFPRGTNTGELFF TGTGCCAGCTCATTCCCAAGGGGGACGAACACCGGGGAGCTGTTTTTT
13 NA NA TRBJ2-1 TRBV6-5 CASSYGQSNEQFF TGTGCCAGCAGTTACGGGCAGAGCAATGAGCAGTTCTTC
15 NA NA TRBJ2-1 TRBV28 CASSDQGIKGNEQFF TGTGCCAGCAGTGACCAGGGAATAAAGGGTAATGAGCAGTTCTTC
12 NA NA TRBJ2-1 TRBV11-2 CASSLTRNEQFF TGTGCCAGCAGCCTCACGCGGAATGAGCAGTTCTTC
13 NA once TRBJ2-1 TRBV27 CASSLSKGLEQFF TGTGCCAGCAGTTTATCGAAGGGGCTTGAGCAGTTCTTC
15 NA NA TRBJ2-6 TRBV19 CASLGGPSGANVLTF TGTGCCAGTCTCGGGGGGCCCTCTGGGGCCAACGTCCTGACTTTC
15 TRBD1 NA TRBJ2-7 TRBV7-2 CASSARDREVREQYF TGTGCCAGCAGCGCCCGGGACAGGGAAGTTCGGGAGCAGTACTTC
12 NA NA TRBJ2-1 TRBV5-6 CASSFDRRAWFF TGTGCCAGCAGCTTCGACAGACGAGCTTGGTTCTTC
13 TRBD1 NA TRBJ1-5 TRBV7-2 CASSLNRGEPQHF TGTGCCAGCAGCTTAAACAGGGGGGAGCCCCAGCATTTT
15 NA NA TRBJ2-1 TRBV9 CASSAQGLLMDEQFF TGTGCCAGCAGCGCACAGGGTCTACTTATGGATGAGCAGTTCTTC
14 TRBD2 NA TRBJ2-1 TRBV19 CASVGLAGRNEQFF TGTGCCAGTGTGGGACTAGCGGGGCGGAATGAGCAGTTCTTC
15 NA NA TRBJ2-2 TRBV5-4 CASSTGGSNTGELFF TGTGCCAGCAGCACCGGGGGATCGAACACCGGGGAGCTGTTTTTT
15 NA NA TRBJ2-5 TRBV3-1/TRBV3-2 CASSQAVIAEETQYF TGTGCCAGCAGCCAAGCGGTTATAGCGGAAGAGACCCAGTACTTC
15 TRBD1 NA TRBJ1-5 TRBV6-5 CASRLGQGYNQPQHF TGTGCCAGCAGACTGGGACAGGGATACAATCAGCCCCAGCATTTT
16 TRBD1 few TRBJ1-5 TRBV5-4 CASSLGPGQGAQPQHF TGTGCCAGCAGCTTGGGACCGGGACAGGGGGCTCAGCCCCAGCATTTT
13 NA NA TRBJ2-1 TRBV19 CASSGPAGNEQFF TGTGCCAGTAGTGGGCCAGCGGGTAATGAGCAGTTCTTC
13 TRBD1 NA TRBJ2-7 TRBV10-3 CATTGTGTHEQYF TGTGCCACGACCGGGACAGGGACCCACGAGCAGTACTTC
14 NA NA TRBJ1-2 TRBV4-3 CASSHLLSGRGYTF TGCGCCAGCAGCCACCTTCTATCAGGGAGGGGCTACACCTTC
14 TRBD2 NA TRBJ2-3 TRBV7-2 CASSRGGVTDTQYF TGTGCCAGCTCCCGCGGGGGGGTGACAGATACGCAGTATTTT
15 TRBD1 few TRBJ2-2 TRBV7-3 CASSRDRDLTGELFF TGTGCCAGCAGTCGCGACAGGGACCTCACCGGGGAGCTGTTTTTT
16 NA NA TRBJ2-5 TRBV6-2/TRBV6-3 CASSFHRGDNQETQYF TGTGCCAGCAGTTTCCACCGGGGGGACAACCAAGAGACCCAGTACTTC
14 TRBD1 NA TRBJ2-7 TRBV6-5 CASSYGTGGYEQYF TGTGCCAGCAGTTACGGGACAGGGGGCTACGAGCAGTACTTC
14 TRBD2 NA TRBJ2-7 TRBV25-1 CASRGAGGIYEQYF TGTGCCAGCAGAGGAGCGGGGGGGATCTACGAGCAGTACTTC
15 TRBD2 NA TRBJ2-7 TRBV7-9 CASSATSGLVGEQYF TGTGCCAGCAGCGCTACTAGCGGACTCGTTGGCGAGCAGTACTTC
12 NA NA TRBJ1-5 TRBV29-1 CSVLDSNQPQHF TGCAGCGTCCTGGACAGTAATCAGCCCCAGCATTTT
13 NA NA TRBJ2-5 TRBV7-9 CASSLGQQETQYF TGTGCCAGCAGCTTAGGTCAGCAAGAGACCCAGTACTTC
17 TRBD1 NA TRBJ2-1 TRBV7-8 CASSSRDRGSAYNEQFF TGTGCCAGCAGCTCACGGGACAGGGGATCGGCCTACAATGAGCAGTTCTTC
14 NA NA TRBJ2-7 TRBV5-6 CASSLGTKTYEQYF TGTGCCAGCAGCTTGGGGACTAAAACCTACGAGCAGTACTTC
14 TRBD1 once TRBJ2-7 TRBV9 CASSGQGTQPEQYF TGTGCCAGCAGCGGACAGGGGACCCAACCCGAGCAGTACTTC
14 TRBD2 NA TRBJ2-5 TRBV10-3 CAIRASGGVETQYF TGTGCCATCAGGGCCAGCGGGGGGGTAGAGACCCAGTACTTC
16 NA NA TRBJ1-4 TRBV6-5 CASSYGGENPNEKLFF TGTGCCAGCAGTTACGGGGGGGAGAACCCGAATGAAAAACTGTTTTTT
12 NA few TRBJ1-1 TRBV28 CASSRGAIEAFF TGTGCCAGCAGTCGAGGTGCGATTGAAGCTTTCTTT
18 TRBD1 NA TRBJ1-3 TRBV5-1 CASSLDLGTGGSGNTIYF TGCGCCAGCAGCCTGGATTTGGGGACAGGGGGATCTGGAAACACCATATATTTT
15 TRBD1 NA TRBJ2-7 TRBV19 CASSTKTGYSYEQYF TGTGCCAGTAGTACCAAGACAGGGTACTCCTACGAGCAGTACTTC
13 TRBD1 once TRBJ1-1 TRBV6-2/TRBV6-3 CASSYPAGGEAFF TGTGCCAGCAGTTACCCCGCAGGGGGGGAAGCTTTCTTT
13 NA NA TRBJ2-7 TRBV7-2 CASSSRTQGEQYF TGTGCCAGCAGCTCCCGGACACAGGGCGAGCAGTACTTC
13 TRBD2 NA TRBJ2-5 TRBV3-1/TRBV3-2 CASSRAGSPSQYF TGTGCCAGCAGCCGAGCGGGAAGTCCCTCCCAGTACTTC
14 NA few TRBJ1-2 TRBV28 CASSPPGSSYGYTF TGTGCCAGCAGTCCTCCGGGAAGTTCCTATGGCTACACCTTC
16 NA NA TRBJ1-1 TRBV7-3 CASSLKGPDGGTEAFF TGTGCCAGCAGCTTAAAAGGGCCCGACGGAGGCACTGAAGCTTTCTTT
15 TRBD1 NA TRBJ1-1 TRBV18 CASSGTGGLNTEAFF TGTGCCAGCTCCGGGACAGGGGGGTTGAACACTGAAGCTTTCTTT